This T cell receptor beta chain was found in a study of blood T cell repertoires in COVID-19. Germline lookup yields CDR1 SGHRS and CDR2 YFSETQ. CDR3 length: 15 amino acids. Trimming removed 0 bases from V and 3 bases from J, with 10 bases in between. Method: immunoSEQ multiplex PCR; TCRdb's copy keeps in-frame clones and lacks some. The table shows about 110,000 clones, with 88% occurring only once. The chain combines TRBV5-1 with TRBJ2-1; D perhaps matches TRBD2 (6 bases). The sequencing input was peripheral blood. The source is a human donor in a cohort sampled during active COVID-19. The CDR3 nucleotides are TGCGCCAGCAGCTTGGATGGGCGGGGCTACAATGAGCAGTTCTTC. This gives the protein CASSLDGRGYNEQFF.